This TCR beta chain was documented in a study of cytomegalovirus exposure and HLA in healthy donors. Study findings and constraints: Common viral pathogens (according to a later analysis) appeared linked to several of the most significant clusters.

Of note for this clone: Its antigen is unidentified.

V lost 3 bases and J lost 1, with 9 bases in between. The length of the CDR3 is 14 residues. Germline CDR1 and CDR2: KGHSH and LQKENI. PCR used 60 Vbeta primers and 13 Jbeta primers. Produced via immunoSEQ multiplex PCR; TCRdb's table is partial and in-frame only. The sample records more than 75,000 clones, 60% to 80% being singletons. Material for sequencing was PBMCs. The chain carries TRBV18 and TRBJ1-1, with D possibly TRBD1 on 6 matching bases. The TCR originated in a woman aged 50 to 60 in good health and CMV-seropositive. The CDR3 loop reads CASSPGQSNTEAFF. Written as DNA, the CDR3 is TGTGCCAGCTCACCTGGACAGTCGAACACTGAAGCTTTCTTT.